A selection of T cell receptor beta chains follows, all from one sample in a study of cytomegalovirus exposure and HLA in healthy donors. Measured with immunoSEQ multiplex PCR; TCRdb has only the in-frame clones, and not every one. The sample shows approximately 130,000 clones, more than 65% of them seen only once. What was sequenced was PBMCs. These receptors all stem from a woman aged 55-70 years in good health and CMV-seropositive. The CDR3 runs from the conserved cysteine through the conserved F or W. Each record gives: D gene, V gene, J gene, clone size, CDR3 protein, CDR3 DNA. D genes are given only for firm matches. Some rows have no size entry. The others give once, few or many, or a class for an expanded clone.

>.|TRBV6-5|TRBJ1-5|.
CASSRTYNQPQHF
TGTGCCAGCAGCCGTACTTACAATCAGCCCCAGCATTTT
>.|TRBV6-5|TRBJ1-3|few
CASSESDSGNTIYF
TGTGCCAGCAGTGAATCAGACTCTGGAAACACCATATATTTT
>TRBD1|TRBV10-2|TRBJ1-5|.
CASSESTGGNQPQHF
TGCGCCAGCAGTGAGTCGACAGGGGGTAATCAGCCCCAGCATTTT
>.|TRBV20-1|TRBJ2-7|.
CSASPPHEQYF
TGCAGTGCCTCCCCCCCCCACGAGCAGTACTTC
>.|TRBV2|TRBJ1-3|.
CASSVGNIGSGNTIYF
TGTGCCAGCAGTGTGGGCAATATAGGCTCTGGAAACACCATATATTTT
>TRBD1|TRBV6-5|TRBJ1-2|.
CASTNPGGSWSGYTF
TGTGCCAGCACTAACCCAGGGGGCAGTTGGTCTGGCTACACCTTC
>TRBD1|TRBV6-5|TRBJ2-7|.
CASSTTGSSYEQYF
TGTGCCAGCAGTACGACAGGGAGCTCCTACGAGCAGTACTTC
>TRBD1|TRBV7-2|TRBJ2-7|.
CASSRATGQSYEQYF
TGTGCCAGCAGCCGGGCGACAGGGCAATCCTACGAGCAGTACTTC
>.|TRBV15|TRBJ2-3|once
CATSRGEFRRGQDTQYF
TGTGCCACCAGCAGAGGAGAGTTTAGGAGGGGGCAAGATACGCAGTATTTT
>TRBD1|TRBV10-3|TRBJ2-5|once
CATSGQGSETQYF
TGTGCCACCTCGGGACAGGGCAGCGAGACCCAGTACTTC
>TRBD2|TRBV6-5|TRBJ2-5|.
CASSPPGGQTQYF
TGTGCCAGCAGCCCACCGGGGGGGCAGACCCAGTACTTC
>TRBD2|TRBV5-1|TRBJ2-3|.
CASRLAGGGTDTQYF
TGCGCCAGCAGACTAGCGGGGGGCGGCACAGATACGCAGTATTTT
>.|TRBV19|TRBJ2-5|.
CASTRTGQETQYF
TGTGCCAGTACGAGAACAGGTCAAGAGACCCAGTACTTC
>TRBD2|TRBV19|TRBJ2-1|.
CASSRGLADNEQFF
TGTGCCAGTAGTAGAGGACTAGCGGACAATGAGCAGTTCTTC
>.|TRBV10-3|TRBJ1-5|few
CAISESEGRGQPQHF
TGTGCCATCAGTGAGTCGGAGGGGCGCGGTCAGCCCCAGCATTTT
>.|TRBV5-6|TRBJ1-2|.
CASSLGVREGYGYTF
TGTGCCAGCAGCTTGGGCGTCCGGGAGGGCTATGGCTACACCTTC
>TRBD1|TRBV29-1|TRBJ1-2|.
CSVEGTGENYGYTF
TGCAGCGTTGAAGGTACAGGGGAGAACTATGGCTACACCTTC
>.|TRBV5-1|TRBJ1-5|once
CASSSDSPHQPQHF
TGCGCCAGCAGTTCGGACAGCCCCCATCAGCCCCAGCATTTT
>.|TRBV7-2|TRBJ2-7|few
CASSTRQTYEQYF
TGTGCCAGCAGCACCCGACAGACCTACGAGCAGTACTTC
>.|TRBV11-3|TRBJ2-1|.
CASSPATVNEQFF
TGTGCCAGCAGCCCCGCGACAGTAAATGAGCAGTTCTTC
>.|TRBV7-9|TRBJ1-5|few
CSSHGENQPQHF
TGTTCCAGTCATGGAGAAAATCAGCCCCAGCATTTT
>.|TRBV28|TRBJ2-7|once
CASSLAAGRKQYF
TGTGCCAGCAGTTTAGCGGCGGGCCGCAAGCAGTACTTC
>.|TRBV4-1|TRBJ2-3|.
CASSQEWLRDSTDTQYF
TGCGCCAGCAGCCAAGAGTGGCTTCGGGATAGCACAGATACGCAGTATTTT
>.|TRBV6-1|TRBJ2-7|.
CASNQGRNSALF
TGTGCCAGCAATCAAGGGAGGAACTCGGCGCTTTTC
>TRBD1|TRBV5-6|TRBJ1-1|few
CASSLGQGFGEAFF
TGTGCCAGCAGCCTTGGACAGGGTTTTGGTGAAGCTTTCTTT
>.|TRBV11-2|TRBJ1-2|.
CASPTGPYGYTF
TGTGCCAGCCCCACAGGGCCCTATGGCTACACCTTC
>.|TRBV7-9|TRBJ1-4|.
CASSLSGRNNEKLFF
TGTGCCAGCAGCTTAAGCGGCCGTAATAATGAAAAACTGTTTTTT
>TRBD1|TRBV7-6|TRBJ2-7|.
CASSSRTGDTYEQYF
TGTGCCAGCAGCTCCCGGACAGGGGATACCTACGAGCAGTACTTC
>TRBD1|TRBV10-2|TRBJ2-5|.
CASSLDRVGGETQYF
TGCGCCAGCAGTCTGGACAGGGTCGGGGGAGAGACCCAGTACTTC
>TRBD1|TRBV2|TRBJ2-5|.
CASKGQPQETQYF
TGTGCCAGCAAGGGACAGCCACAAGAGACCCAGTACTTC
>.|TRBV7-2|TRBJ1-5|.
CASSLGPGSNQPQHF
TGTGCCAGCAGCTTAGGGCCAGGGAGCAATCAGCCCCAGCATTTT
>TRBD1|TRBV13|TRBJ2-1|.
CASSRAGTGFLYNEQFF
TGTGCCAGCAGCCGCGCCGGGACAGGATTCCTCTACAATGAGCAGTTCTTC
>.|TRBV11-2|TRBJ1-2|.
CASSLAHGSHYGYTF
TGTGCCAGCAGCTTAGCCCACGGGTCGCACTATGGCTACACCTTC
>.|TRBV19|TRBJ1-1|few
CASSNQVAMNTEAFF
TGTGCCAGTAGTAACCAGGTGGCCATGAACACTGAAGCTTTCTTT
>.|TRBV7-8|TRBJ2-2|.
CASTPAGRNTGELFF
TGTGCCAGCACCCCTGCGGGCCGGAACACCGGGGAGCTGTTTTTT
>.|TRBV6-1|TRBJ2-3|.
CASARDQPTDTQYF
TGTGCCAGCGCCAGGGATCAACCCACAGATACGCAGTATTTT
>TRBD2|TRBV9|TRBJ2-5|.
CASSAGGLAGVETQYF
TGTGCCAGCAGCGCGGGAGGACTAGCGGGGGTAGAGACCCAGTACTTC
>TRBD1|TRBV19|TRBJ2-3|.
CASSRGTGTTDTQYF
TGTGCCAGTAGCAGGGGGACAGGGACAACAGATACGCAGTATTTT
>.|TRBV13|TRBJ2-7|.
CASSSTGREQYF
TGTGCCAGCAGCTCGACAGGTCGGGAGCAGTACTTC
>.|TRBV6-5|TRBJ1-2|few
CASSYGTAATYGYTF
TGTGCCAGCAGTTACGGAACAGCCGCGACCTATGGCTACACCTTC
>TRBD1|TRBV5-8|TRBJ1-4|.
CASSRRTGGATNEKLFF
TGTGCCAGCAGCCGTCGGACAGGGGGAGCAACTAATGAAAAACTGTTTTTT
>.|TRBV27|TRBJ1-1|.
CASSYGGRTEAFF
TGTGCCAGCAGTTATGGAGGGCGGACTGAAGCTTTCTTT
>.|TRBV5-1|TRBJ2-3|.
CASSLRDTDTQYF
TGCGCCAGCAGCTTGCGAGACACAGATACGCAGTATTTT
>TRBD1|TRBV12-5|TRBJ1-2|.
CASGSSSGQFFRGYGYTF
TGTGCTAGTGGATCTTCCTCGGGACAGTTCTTCCGTGGCTATGGCTACACCTTC
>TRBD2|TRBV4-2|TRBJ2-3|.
CASSQDSGGVADTQYF
TGTGCCAGCAGCCAAGATTCCGGGGGGGTAGCAGATACGCAGTATTTT
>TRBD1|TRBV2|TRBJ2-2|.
CASRSDRESGELFF
TGTGCCAGCAGGAGCGACAGGGAGAGCGGGGAGCTGTTTTTT
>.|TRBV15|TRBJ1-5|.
CATSRPEWAGQPQHF
TGTGCCACCAGCAGACCCGAGTGGGCGGGTCAGCCCCAGCATTTT
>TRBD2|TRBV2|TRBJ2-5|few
CASSFTTSGGARQETQYF
TGTGCCAGCAGTTTTACGACTAGCGGGGGGGCCAGGCAAGAGACCCAGTACTTC
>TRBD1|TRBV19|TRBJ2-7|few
CASSISGQGTYEQYF
TGTGCCAGTAGTATATCGGGACAGGGAACCTACGAGCAGTACTTC
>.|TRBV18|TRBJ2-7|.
CASSPRANEQYF
TGTGCCAGCTCACCCAGGGCCAACGAGCAGTACTTC
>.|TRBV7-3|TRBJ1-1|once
CASSLRADRSEAFF
TGTGCCAGCAGCTTAAGGGCCGACAGAAGTGAAGCTTTCTTT
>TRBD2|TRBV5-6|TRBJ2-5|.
CASSWSGGGETQYF
TGTGCCAGCAGCTGGAGCGGGGGTGGAGAGACCCAGTACTTC
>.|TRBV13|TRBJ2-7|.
CASSSPGVAGASYEQYF
TGTGCCAGCAGCTCCCCGGGGGTGGCGGGGGCCTCCTACGAGCAGTACTTC
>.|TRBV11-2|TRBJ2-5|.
CASSSTSSLETQYF
TGTGCCAGCAGCTCGACTTCTTCCTTGGAGACCCAGTACTTC
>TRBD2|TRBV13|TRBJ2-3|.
CASRASGDGGDTQYF
TGTGCCAGTAGGGCTAGCGGGGATGGTGGAGATACGCAGTATTTT
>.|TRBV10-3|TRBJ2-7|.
CAISWGSSYEQYF
TGTGCCATCAGTTGGGGCAGTTCCTACGAGCAGTACTTC
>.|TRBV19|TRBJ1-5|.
CASTPGWVASSNQPQHF
TGTGCCAGTACACCGGGATGGGTGGCTTCTAGCAATCAGCCCCAGCATTTT